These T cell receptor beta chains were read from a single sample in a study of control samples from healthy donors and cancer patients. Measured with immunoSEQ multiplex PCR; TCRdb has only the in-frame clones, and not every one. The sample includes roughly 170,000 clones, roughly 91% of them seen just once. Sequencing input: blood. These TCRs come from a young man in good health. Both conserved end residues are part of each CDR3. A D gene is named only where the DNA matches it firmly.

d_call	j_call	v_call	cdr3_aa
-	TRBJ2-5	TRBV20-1	CSAPGEETQYF
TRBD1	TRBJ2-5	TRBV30	CAWSDLGTGGETQYF
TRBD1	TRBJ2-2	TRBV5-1	CASSLHGTGVDTGELFF
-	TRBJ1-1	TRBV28	CASSLLRENTEAFF
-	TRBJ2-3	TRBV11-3	CASAGADTQYF
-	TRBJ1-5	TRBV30	CAWSKGKGQPQHF
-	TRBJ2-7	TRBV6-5	CASSSSSQREYF
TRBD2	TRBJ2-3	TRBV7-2	CASSLLAGGQDTQYF
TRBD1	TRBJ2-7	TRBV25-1	CASRDRESYEQYF
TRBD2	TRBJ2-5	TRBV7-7	CASSLGLAQETQYF
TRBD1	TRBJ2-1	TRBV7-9	CASSLDYRGREQFF
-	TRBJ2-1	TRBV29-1	CSVVRGSGAYNEQFF
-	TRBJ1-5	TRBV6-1	CASSEALGSNQPQHF
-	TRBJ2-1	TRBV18	CASSPNSLLAVNNEQFF
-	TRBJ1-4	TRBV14	CASSQSRRGGEKLFF
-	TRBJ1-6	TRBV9	CASSEGRNSPLHF